The entry below gives a single T cell receptor (beta chain) sequence along with its context. The data stem from a study of blood T cell repertoires in COVID-19. The repertoire was sequenced with immunoSEQ multiplex PCR; TCRdb's copy has only in-frame clones and lacks some. The table shows 120,000 or so clones, with 84% occurring only once. Germline lookup yields CDR1 SNHLY and CDR2 FYNNEI. J gave up 3 bases and V 6 bases, and 5 bases lay outside the gene matches. The CDR3 sequence is 14 residues long. Specimen: PBMCs or T cells enriched from blood (not recorded which). The sequence came from a woman in her 30s who had recovered from COVID-19. The chain combines TRBV2 with TRBJ1-2; TRBD1 matches at 9 bases. This chain's CDR3 is CASSPDRGDYGYTF. CDR3 bases: TGTGCCAGCAGCCCGGACAGGGGTGACTATGGCTACACCTTC.